Below, 28 T cell receptor beta chains from the same sample are listed, as sequenced in a study of neurological immune-mediated disorders. A single record per CDR3 protein comes from TCRdb applying MiXCR to the 5' RACE reads. This sample has over 45,000 distinct CDR3 sequences, with approximately 5.8% found just once. The sequencing sample was made of CD4+ T cells from blood. These receptors were collected from a woman younger than 35 with multiple sclerosis.

This clonotype was recorded many times. The chain couples TRBV6-6 to TRBJ2-4; D is undetermined. Germline V gene sequence: CDR1 MNHNY, CDR2 SVGAGI (reference sequence). The germline V and J ends were trimmed by 2 bases and 8 bases, with 4 bases remaining between them. The CDR3 totals 11 residues. The CDR3 protein is CASSYLDIQYF. CDR3 DNA sequence: TGTGCCAGCAGTTACCTGGACATTCAGTACTTC.

This clonotype was seen at least ten times. V and J are TRBV2 and TRBJ2-1; 11 positions agree with TRBD2. CDR1 is SNHLY and CDR2 is FYNNEI in the germline V gene. Losses at the gene ends were 0 bases for V and 3 bases for J; bases not matched to a gene: 7. The CDR3 is made up of 18 amino acids. The CDR3 DNA reads TGTGCCAGCAGTGAAGCGAGAACTAGCGGGAGCTTCTACAATGAGCAGTTCTTC. Amino acid sequence: CASSEARTSGSFYNEQFF. Full variable domain (missing parts from reference TRBV2 and TRBJ2-1): EPEVTQTPSHQVTQMGQEVILRCVPISNHLYFYWYRQILGQKVEFLVSFYNNEISEKSEIFDDQFSVERPDGSNFTLKIRSTKLEDSAMYFCASSEARTSGSFYNEQFFGPGTRLTVL.

This clonotype appeared many times. V gene TRBV2 combines with J gene TRBJ2-1, with D perhaps matching TRBD1 (5 bases). Trimming pared 5 bases from V and 7 bases from J, leaving 15 bases between. The CDR3 loop spans 14 amino acids. The germline CDR1 and CDR2 sequences are SNHLY and FYNNEI. Here the CDR3 reads CASSLQDLGNEQFF. The CDR3 DNA is TGTGCCAGCAGTTTACAGGATCTGGGTAATGAGCAGTTCTTC.

This clonotype was observed a few times. This chain links TRBV18 with TRBJ2-1; the match to TRBD2 covers 7 bases. The CDR3 contains 15 residues. Trimming took 4 bases from V and 7 from J; bases not matched to a gene: 10. Germline V gives CDR1 KGHSH, CDR2 LQKENI. As DNA, the CDR3 is TGTGCCAGCTCACGTGAAGCGGGATGGGGGAATGAGCAGTTCTTC. It is translated as CASSREAGWGNEQFF.

The table lists this clonotype with many counts. The rearrangement joins TRBV5-1 to TRBJ2-5; D uncertain. Trimming left V 1 base short and J 5 bases short, with 6 bases between. The CDR3 is 12 residues long. Germline loops: CDR1 SGHRS, CDR2 YFSETQ. The CDR3 nucleotides are TGCGCCAGCAGCTTGTTGGGCGAGACCCAGTACTTC. It translates to CASSLLGETQYF.

Only a few counts were recorded for this clonotype. This chain joins TRBV12-3 or TRBV12-4 and TRBJ2-1; D is possibly TRBD2 (6 bases). CDR3 size: 15 residues. V dropped 5 bases and J dropped 2 bases, with 13 bases sitting between them. CDR3 bases: TGTGCCAGCAGTCCCTATGGGAGGACCTACAATGAGCAGTTCTTC. Its protein product is CASSPYGRTYNEQFF.

In nucleotides, the CDR3 is TGTGCCAGCAGCTTAGCGACAGGGGGGGAGACCCAGTACTTC. Its translation is CASSLATGGETQYF. The V call is TRBV7-9, the J call TRBJ2-5; 9 nucleotides match TRBD1. Germline V gene lookup returns CDR1 SEHNR and CDR2 FQNEAQ (reference sequence). The junction had 1 base not matched to a gene; V was cut back by 0 bases and J by 5 bases. This CDR3 comprises 14 residues.

This clonotype was recorded at least ten times. V usage is TRBV7-2 and J usage is TRBJ2-5; 7 bases match TRBD2. The CDR3 is 18 residues long. J gave up 3 bases and V 5 bases, and 18 bases lay outside the gene matches. Germline V gene data show CDR1 as SGHTA and CDR2 as FQGNSA. The CDR3 DNA sequence: TGTGCCAGCAGCGCCACGACCAAAGCGGGAACGCGAAAAGAGACCCAGTACTTC. It codes for CASSATTKAGTRKETQYF.

V usage is TRBV18 and J usage is TRBJ2-7; no clear D gene. Trimming stripped 4 bases from V and 5 bases from J, with 12 bases between. The CDR3 spans 13 residues. Germline CDR1 and CDR2: KGHSH and LQKENI. CDR3 DNA: TGTGCCAGCTCACGACGACTTGAGCACGAGCAGTACTTC. Protein: CASSRRLEHEQYF.

Points on this clonotype: The CDR3 carries no conserved terminal phenylalanine or tryptophan, so it likely arises from a read error. The J gene is TRBJ2-5, the V gene TRBV6-2 or TRBV6-3; maybe TRBD2 (6 bases). Germline lookup yields CDR1 MNHEY and CDR2 SVGEGT. V was shortened by 6 bases and J by 10 bases, with 21 bases between the two germline ends. The CDR3 consists of 14 residues. The CDR3 region has the DNA TGTGCCAGCAGCCGACTAGGGCCCGGCCAGGACCAGTACGTC. It is translated as CASSRLGPGQDQYV.

Many counts were recorded for this clonotype. The genes are TRBV7-3 and TRBJ2-1; D gene uncertain. This CDR3 is built from 13 residues. From germline, CDR1 is SGHTA and CDR2 FQGTGA. Trimming pared 0 bases from V and 9 bases from J, leaving 9 bases between. The CDR3 nucleotides are TGTGCCAGCAGCTTAACGGGTGAAACTGAGCAGTTCTTC. Amino acids: CASSLTGETEQFF.

The CDR3 coding sequence is TGTGCCAGCAGTTTCCGAGTCCCGGGACAGGGGGATGGCAATCAGCCCCAGCATTTT. Translated: CASSFRVPGQGDGNQPQHF. The rearrangement uses TRBV27 and TRBJ1-5, with 11 positions matching TRBD1. The CDR3 is made up of 19 amino acids. V lost 3 bases, J lost 2 bases, and 12 bases stayed unmatched. In germline, CDR1 is MNHEY, CDR2 SMNVEV (reference sequence).

This clonotype was observed many times. The chain links TRBV9 to TRBJ2-4, with D tentatively TRBD2 (7 bases). There are 18 residues in the CDR3. Trimming left V 9 bases short and J 1 base short, with 26 bases between. Germline V gives CDR1 SGDLS, CDR2 YYNGEE. CDR3 bases: TGTGCCACACTCCGGCTTTATAGGGGGGGCGCGGCCAAAAACATTCAGTACTTC. Translation: CATLRLYRGGAAKNIQYF.

The table lists this clonotype with many counts. The gene calls are TRBV6-4 and TRBJ2-1, with D hard to call. The germline gives CDR1 MRHNA, CDR2 SNTAGT. The CDR3 loop spans 13 amino acids. Trimming pared 5 bases from V and 2 bases from J, leaving 7 bases between. CDR3 DNA sequence: TGTGCCAGCAGTCCGACAACCTACAATGAGCAGTTCTTC. This sequence encodes CASSPTTYNEQFF.

The sample holds many counts of this clonotype. The chain recombines TRBV6-5 with TRBJ2-7; 7 bases match TRBD1. The J segment lost 2 bases and the V segment lost 6 bases, leaving 4 bases of the junction unmatched. This CDR3 region has 13 residues. Germline CDR1 is MNHEY and CDR2 is SVGAGI. CDR3 in amino acids: CASRTGTAYEQYF. CDR3 nucleotide sequence: TGTGCCAGCAGAACCGGGACAGCCTACGAGCAGTACTTC.

This clonotype showed up many times. The V call is TRBV6-5, the J call TRBJ2-1, with 10 bases lining up with TRBD2. Per the germline V gene, CDR1 is MNHEY and CDR2 is SVGAGI. The J segment lost 8 bases and the V segment lost 6 bases, leaving 10 bases of the junction unmatched. The CDR3 runs to 15 residues. The CDR3 reads CASSSPSGGGDEQFF. For the CDR3, the DNA is TGTGCCAGCAGCTCCCCCAGCGGGGGGGGGGATGAGCAGTTCTTC.

This clonotype showed up many times. The chain uses TRBV20-1 and TRBJ1-2; 7 nucleotides align to TRBD1. Germline CDR1 is DFQATT and CDR2 is SNEGSKA (reference sequence). The CDR3 has 14 amino acids. V dropped 4 bases and J dropped 4; count of bases not matched to a gene: 9. The CDR3 bases are TGCAGTGCTACCCTGACGACAGGGAGCTATGGCTACACCTTC. Protein sequence: CSATLTTGSYGYTF.

This clonotype was detected a few times. The V call is TRBV30, the J call TRBJ1-1, with D possibly being TRBD1 (5 bases). This CDR3 is 16 amino acids long. Per the germline V gene, CDR1 is GTSNPN and CDR2 is SVGIG (reference sequence). V dropped 1 base and J dropped 4 bases, with 19 bases sitting between them. CDR3 DNA: TGTGCCTGGAGTGGGGGTCAGCAGGGAATCTTCACTGAAGCTTTCTTT. This encodes CAWSGGQQGIFTEAFF.

The chain combines TRBV7-2 with TRBJ2-3; TRBD2 might be the D (6 bases). CDR1 is SGHTA and CDR2 is FQGNSA in the germline V gene. Trimming stripped 5 bases from V and 2 bases from J, with 14 bases between. The CDR3 is 15 amino acids. CDR3 sequence: CASSGERRVTDTQYF. The CDR3 nucleotides are TGTGCCAGCAGCGGCGAGAGGAGGGTCACAGATACGCAGTATTTT.

A remark on this clonotype: The junction does not match germline at one end; this may be a read error. The rearrangement links TRBV5-1 to TRBJ1-1; TRBD1 matches at 8 bases. Germline V CDR1 and CDR2: SGHRS, YFSETQ. There are 14 residues in the CDR3. CDR3 DNA: TGCGCCAGCGGCTTAGGACAGGGCATCACTGAAGCTTTCTTT. Residues: CASGLGQGITEAFF.

This clonotype was picked up many times. V and J are TRBV7-8 and TRBJ2-1; 15 bases match TRBD2. Per the germline V gene, CDR1 is SGHVS and CDR2 is FQNEAQ. The ends lost 2 bases at V and 15 bases at J; junction bases unmatched: 11. The CDR3 runs to 16 residues. CDR3 region: CASSLRGLAGGGTGFF. The CDR3 coding sequence is TGTGCCAGCAGCTTAAGGGGACTAGCGGGGGGAGGGACGGGGTTCTTC.

Many counts were recorded for this clonotype. The rearrangement uses TRBV20-1 and TRBJ2-7; D not resolved. V dropped 3 bases and J dropped 4 bases, with 19 bases sitting between them. The germline V gene has CDR1 DFQATT and CDR2 SNEGSKA (reference sequence). The CDR3 length is 15 residues. This chain's CDR3 is CSASPGRRTLYEQYF. The DNA of the CDR3 is TGCAGTGCTAGTCCGGGCAGACGGACCCTTTACGAGCAGTACTTC.

The sample holds a few counts of this clonotype. The chain is built from TRBV11-3 and TRBJ2-5; 9 bases line up with TRBD2. Trimming removed 6 bases from V and 3 bases from J; junction bases left unmatched: 5. The CDR3 is 14 residues long. Germline V gives CDR1 SGHNT, CDR2 YENEEA. CDR3 amino acids: CASRIAGVEETQYF. CDR3 coding DNA: TGTGCCAGCAGGATAGCGGGAGTCGAAGAGACCCAGTACTTC. The whole variable domain, filled in from reference TRBV11-3 and TRBJ2-5, reads EAGVVQSPRYKIIEKKQPVAFWCNPISGHNTLYWYLQNLGQGPELLIRYENEEAVDDSQLPKDRFSAERLKGVDSTLKIQPAELGDSAVYLCASRIAGVEETQYFGPGTRLLVL.

There are many counts of this clonotype. The chain joins TRBV29-1 to TRBJ2-5; no clear D gene. V was trimmed by 1 base and J by 5 bases, leaving 5 bases between them. The CDR3 runs 11 residues. The V gene's germline CDR1 is SQVTM and CDR2 ANQGSEA. CDR3 sequence reads: CSVEGWETQYF. CDR3 bases: TGCAGCGTTGAAGGGTGGGAGACCCAGTACTTC.

This clonotype was observed many times. The chain couples TRBV18 to TRBJ2-7, with 10 bases lining up with TRBD1. This CDR3 has 14 residues. Germline CDR1 and CDR2: KGHSH and LQKENI. Germline trimming cut 7 bases from V and 6 bases from J; bases unmatched to any gene: 9. This CDR3 is CASCRTGGDGEQYF. The CDR3, as DNA: TGTGCCAGCTGTAGGACAGGGGGTGACGGCGAGCAGTACTTC.

In its sample, this clonotype was seen a few times. J is TRBJ1-1 and V is TRBV7-9; D gene ambiguous. Trimming stripped 2 bases from V and 1 base from J, with 8 bases between. Per germline, CDR1 SEHNR and CDR2 FQNEAQ (reference sequence). CDR3 size: 14 residues. CDR3 amino acids: CASSLLASNTEAFF. The CDR3 DNA is TGTGCCAGCAGCTTACTAGCATCGAACACTGAAGCTTTCTTT.

This clonotype has just a few counts. A read error is likely, as this CDR3 ends without the conserved phenylalanine or tryptophan. The rearrangement uses TRBV6-5 and TRBJ1-2, with TRBD1 matching 9 bases. Per the germline V gene, CDR1 is MNHEY and CDR2 is SVGAGI. This CDR3 has 13 residues. The trim removed 6 bases at V and 8 bases at J, leaving 7 bases unmatched. The CDR3 DNA follows: TGTGCCAGCAGCAGGACAGGGGAAGAGGGCTACACCTGC. Encoded protein: CASSRTGEEGYTC.

In this sample, this clonotype turned up many times. The chain uses TRBV5-1 and TRBJ2-2; 10 nucleotides agree with TRBD1. Germline CDR1 SGHRS, CDR2 YFSETQ. V was pared by 4 bases and J by 3 bases, with 6 bases of the junction left unmatched. The CDR3 is 16 residues long. The CDR3 reads CASSRSGTGDTGELFF. The DNA for the CDR3 is TGCGCCAGCAGCAGATCCGGGACAGGGGACACCGGGGAGCTGTTTTTT.